This T cell receptor (beta chain) comes out of a study of cytomegalovirus exposure and HLA in healthy donors. Germline CDR1 and CDR2: LGHNT and FRNRAP. This CDR3 is built from 17 residues. V shed 0 bases and J shed 4 bases, with 16 bases lying between them. With 60 Vbeta and 13 Jbeta primers, the PCR was carried out. The repertoire was sequenced with immunoSEQ multiplex PCR; TCRdb's copy has only in-frame clones and lacks some. Its table records about 210,000 clones. The chain recombines TRBV12-5 with TRBJ1-5, with D hard to call. The source is a woman aged 30 to 39 in good health and CMV-seropositive. The material sequenced was PBMCs. CDR3 nucleotides: TGTGCTAGTGGTTTGGTACTGAACAGAAACTTAAATCAGCCCCAGCATTTT. Residues: CASGLVLNRNLNQPQHF.